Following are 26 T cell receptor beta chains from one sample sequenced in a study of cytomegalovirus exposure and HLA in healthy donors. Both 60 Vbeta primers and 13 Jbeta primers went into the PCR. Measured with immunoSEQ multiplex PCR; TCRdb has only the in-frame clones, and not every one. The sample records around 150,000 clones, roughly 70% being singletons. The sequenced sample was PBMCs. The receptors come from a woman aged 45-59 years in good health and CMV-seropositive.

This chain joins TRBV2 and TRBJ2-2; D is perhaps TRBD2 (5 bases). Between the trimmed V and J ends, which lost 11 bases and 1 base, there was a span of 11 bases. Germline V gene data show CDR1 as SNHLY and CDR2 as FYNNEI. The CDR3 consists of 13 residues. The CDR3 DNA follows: TGTGCCTGCGCGAGGGAGAACACCGGGGAGCTGTTTTTT. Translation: CACARENTGELFF. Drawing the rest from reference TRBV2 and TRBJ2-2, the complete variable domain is EPEVTQTPSHQVTQMGQEVILRCVPISNHLYFYWYRQILGQKVEFLVSFYNNEISEKSEIFDDQFSVERPDGSNFTLKIRSTKLEDSAMYFCACARENTGELFFGEGSRLTVL.

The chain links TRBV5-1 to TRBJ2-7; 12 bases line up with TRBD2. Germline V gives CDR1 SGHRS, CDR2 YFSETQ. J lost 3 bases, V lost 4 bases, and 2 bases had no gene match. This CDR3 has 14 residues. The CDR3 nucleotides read TGCGCCAGCAGCGAGGGACTAGCGGGCTACGAGCAGTACTTC. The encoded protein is CASSEGLAGYEQYF. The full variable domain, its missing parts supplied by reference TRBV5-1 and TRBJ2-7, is KAGVTQTPRYLIKTRGQQVTLSCSPISGHRSVSWYQQTPGQGLQFLFEYFSETQRNKGNFPGRFSGRQFSNSRSEMNVSTLELGDSALYLCASSEGLAGYEQYFGPGTRLTVT.

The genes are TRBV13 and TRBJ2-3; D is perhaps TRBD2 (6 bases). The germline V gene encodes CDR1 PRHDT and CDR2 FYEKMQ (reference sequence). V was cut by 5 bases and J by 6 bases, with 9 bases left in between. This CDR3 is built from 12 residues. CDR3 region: CASSAGKDTQYF. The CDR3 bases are TGTGCCAGCAGCGCGGGGAAGGATACGCAGTATTTT.

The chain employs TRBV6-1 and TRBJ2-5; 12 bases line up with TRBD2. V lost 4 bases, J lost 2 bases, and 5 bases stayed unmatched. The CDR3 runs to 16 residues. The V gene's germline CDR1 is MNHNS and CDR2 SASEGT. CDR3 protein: CASSARTSGEQETQYF. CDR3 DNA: TGTGCCAGCAGTGCTCGGACTAGCGGGGAACAAGAGACCCAGTACTTC.

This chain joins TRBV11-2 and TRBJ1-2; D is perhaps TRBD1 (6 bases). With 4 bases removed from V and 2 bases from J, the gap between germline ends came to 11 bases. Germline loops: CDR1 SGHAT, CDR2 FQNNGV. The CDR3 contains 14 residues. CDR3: CASSSLDRNYGYTF. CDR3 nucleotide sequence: TGTGCCAGCAGCTCACTGGACAGAAACTATGGCTACACCTTC.

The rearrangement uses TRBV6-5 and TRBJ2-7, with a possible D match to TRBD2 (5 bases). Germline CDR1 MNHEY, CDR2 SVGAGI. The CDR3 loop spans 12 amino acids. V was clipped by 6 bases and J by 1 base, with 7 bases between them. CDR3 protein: CASRRESYEQYF. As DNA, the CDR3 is TGTGCCAGCAGACGGGAATCCTACGAGCAGTACTTC.

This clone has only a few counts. As DNA, the CDR3 is TGTGCCAGCAGCTTAGTGACTGGTGCTAACTATTCACCCCTCCACTTT. This translates into CASSLVTGANYSPLHF. This rearrangement joins TRBV7-9 to TRBJ1-6; unclear D gene. This CDR3 has 16 amino acids. Trimming cost V 1 base and J 8 bases, with 15 bases left between them. Germline V gene data show CDR1 as SEHNR and CDR2 as FQNEAQ (reference sequence).

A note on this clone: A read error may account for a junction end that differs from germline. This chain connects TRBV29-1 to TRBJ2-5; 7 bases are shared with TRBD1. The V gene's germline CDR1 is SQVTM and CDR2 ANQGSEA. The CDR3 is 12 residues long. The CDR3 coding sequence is TGCAGCGCCGACAGGGCCCAAGAGGCCCAGTACTTC. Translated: CSADRAQEAQYF.

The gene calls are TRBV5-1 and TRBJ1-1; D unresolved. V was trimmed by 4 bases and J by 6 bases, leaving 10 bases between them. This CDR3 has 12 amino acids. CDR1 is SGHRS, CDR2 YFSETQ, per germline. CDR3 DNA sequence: TGCGCCAGCAGCGCAGGCAGTCCTGAAGCTTTCTTT. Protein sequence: CASSAGSPEAFF.

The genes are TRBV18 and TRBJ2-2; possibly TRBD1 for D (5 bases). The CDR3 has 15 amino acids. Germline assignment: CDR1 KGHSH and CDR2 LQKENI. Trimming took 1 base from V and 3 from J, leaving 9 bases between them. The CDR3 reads CASSPRIGDTGELFF. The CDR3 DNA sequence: TGTGCCAGCTCACCACGGATAGGGGACACCGGGGAGCTGTTTTTT. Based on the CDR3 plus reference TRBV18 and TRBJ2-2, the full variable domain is NAGVMQNPRHLVRRRGQEARLRCSPMKGHSHVYWYRQLPEEGLKFMVYLQKENIIDESGMPKERFSAEFPKEGPSILRIQQVVRGDSAAYFCASSPRIGDTGELFFGEGSRLTVL.

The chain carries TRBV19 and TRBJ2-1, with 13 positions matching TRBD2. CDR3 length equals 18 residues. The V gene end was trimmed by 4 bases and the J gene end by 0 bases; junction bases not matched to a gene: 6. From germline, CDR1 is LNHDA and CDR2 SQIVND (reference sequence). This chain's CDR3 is CASSKGLAGASSYNEQFF. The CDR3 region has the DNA TGTGCCAGTAGTAAAGGACTAGCGGGGGCGAGCTCCTACAATGAGCAGTTCTTC.

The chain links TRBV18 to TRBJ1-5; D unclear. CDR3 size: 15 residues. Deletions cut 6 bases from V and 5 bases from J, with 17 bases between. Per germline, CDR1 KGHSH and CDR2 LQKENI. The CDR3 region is CASSYWRGGDQPQHF. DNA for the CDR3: TGTGCCAGCTCGTACTGGAGAGGAGGAGATCAGCCCCAGCATTTT.

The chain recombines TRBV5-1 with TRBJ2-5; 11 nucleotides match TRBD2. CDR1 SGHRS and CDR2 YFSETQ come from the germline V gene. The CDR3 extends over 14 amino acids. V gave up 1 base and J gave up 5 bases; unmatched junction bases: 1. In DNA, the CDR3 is TGCGCCAGCAGCTTGACTAGCGGGGGTGAGACCCAGTACTTC. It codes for CASSLTSGGETQYF.

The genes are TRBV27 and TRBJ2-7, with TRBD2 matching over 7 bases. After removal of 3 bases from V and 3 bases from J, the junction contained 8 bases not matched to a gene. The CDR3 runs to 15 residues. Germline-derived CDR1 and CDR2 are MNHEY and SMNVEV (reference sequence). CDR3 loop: CASSFDRAGIYEQYF. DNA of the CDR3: TGTGCCAGCAGTTTTGATCGAGCGGGGATCTACGAGCAGTACTTC.

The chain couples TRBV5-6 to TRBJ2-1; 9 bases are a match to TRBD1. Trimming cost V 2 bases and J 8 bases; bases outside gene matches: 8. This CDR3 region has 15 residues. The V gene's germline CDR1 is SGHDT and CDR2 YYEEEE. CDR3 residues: CASSFLGQGKDEQFF. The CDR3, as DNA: TGTGCCAGCAGCTTCCTAGGACAGGGGAAGGATGAGCAGTTCTTC.

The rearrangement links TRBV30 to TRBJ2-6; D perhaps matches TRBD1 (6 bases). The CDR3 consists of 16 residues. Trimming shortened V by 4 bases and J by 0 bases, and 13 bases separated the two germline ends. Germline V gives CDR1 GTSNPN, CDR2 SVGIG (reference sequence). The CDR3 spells CAWMTGAFSGANVLTF. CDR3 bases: TGTGCCTGGATGACAGGTGCTTTCTCTGGGGCCAACGTCCTGACTTTC.

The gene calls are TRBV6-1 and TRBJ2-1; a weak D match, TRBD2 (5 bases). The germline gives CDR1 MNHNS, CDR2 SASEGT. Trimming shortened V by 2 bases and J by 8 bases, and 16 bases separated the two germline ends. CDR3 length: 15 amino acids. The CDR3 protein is CASSEIRRGSDEQFF. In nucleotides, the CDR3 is TGTGCCAGCAGTGAAATCCGTCGTGGTAGCGATGAGCAGTTCTTC.

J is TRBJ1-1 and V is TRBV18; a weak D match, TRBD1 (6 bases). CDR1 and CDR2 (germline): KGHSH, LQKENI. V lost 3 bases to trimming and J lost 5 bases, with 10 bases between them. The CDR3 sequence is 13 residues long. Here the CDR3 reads CASSPQGNTEAFF. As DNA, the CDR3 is TGTGCCAGCTCACCGCAGGGGAATACTGAAGCTTTCTTT.

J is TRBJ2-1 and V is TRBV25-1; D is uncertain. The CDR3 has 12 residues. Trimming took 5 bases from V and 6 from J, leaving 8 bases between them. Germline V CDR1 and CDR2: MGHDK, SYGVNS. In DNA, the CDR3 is TGTGCCAGCAGTCTTGTCTCCAATGAGCAGTTCTTC. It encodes CASSLVSNEQFF. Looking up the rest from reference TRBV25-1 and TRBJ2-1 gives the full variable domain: EADIYQTPRYLVIGTGKKITLECSQTMGHDKMYWYQQDPGMELHLIHYSYGVNSTEKGDLSSESTVSRIRTEHFPLTLESARPSHTSQYLCASSLVSNEQFFGPGTRLTVL.

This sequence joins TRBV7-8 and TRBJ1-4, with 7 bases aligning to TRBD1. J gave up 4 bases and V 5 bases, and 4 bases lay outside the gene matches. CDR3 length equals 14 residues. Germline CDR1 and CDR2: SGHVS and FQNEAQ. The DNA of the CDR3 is TGTGCCAGCAGCCCGGGACAGATTAATGAAAAACTGTTTTTT. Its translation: CASSPGQINEKLFF.

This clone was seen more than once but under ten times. CDR3 sequence: CASSPGQRGSTGELFF. CDR3 sequence (DNA): TGTGCCAGCAGCCCCGGACAGAGGGGAAGCACCGGGGAGCTGTTTTTT. The rearrangement joins TRBV5-4 to TRBJ2-2; a weak D match, TRBD1 (6 bases). Germline V gives CDR1 SGHNT, CDR2 YYREEE (reference sequence). The length of the CDR3 is 16 residues. Trimming left V 4 bases short and J 4 bases short, with 17 bases between.

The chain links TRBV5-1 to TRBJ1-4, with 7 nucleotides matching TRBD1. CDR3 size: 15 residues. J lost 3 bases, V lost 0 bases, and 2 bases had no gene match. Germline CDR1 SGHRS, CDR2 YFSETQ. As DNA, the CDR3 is TGCGCCAGCAGCTTGGCAGGGACAGCTAATGAAAAACTGTTTTTT. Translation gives CASSLAGTANEKLFF.

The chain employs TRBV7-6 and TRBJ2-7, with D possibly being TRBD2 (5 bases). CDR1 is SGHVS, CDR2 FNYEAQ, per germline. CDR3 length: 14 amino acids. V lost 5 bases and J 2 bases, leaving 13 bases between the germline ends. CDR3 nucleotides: TGTGCCAGCAGCAAACTAGTCGGAACCTACGAGCAGTACTTC. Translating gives CASSKLVGTYEQYF.

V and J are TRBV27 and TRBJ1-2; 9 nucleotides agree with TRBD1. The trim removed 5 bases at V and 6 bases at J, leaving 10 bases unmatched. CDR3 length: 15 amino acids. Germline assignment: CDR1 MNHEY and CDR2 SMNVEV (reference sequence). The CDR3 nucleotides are TGTGCCAGCAGTCTACAGGGGGCGAAGGGAAATGGCTACACCTTC. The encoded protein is CASSLQGAKGNGYTF.

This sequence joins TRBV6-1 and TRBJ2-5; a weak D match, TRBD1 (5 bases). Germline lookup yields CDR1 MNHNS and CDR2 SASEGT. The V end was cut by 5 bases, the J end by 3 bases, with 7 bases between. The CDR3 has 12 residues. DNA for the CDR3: TGTGCCAGCAGTAGGACAAAAGAGACCCAGTACTTC. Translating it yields CASSRTKETQYF.

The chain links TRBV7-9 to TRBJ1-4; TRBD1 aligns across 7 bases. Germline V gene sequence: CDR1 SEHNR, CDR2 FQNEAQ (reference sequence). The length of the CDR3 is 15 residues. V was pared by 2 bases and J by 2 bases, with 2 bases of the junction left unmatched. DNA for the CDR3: TGTGCCAGCAGCTTACCGGGACAGACTAATGAAAAACTGTTTTTT. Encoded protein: CASSLPGQTNEKLFF.